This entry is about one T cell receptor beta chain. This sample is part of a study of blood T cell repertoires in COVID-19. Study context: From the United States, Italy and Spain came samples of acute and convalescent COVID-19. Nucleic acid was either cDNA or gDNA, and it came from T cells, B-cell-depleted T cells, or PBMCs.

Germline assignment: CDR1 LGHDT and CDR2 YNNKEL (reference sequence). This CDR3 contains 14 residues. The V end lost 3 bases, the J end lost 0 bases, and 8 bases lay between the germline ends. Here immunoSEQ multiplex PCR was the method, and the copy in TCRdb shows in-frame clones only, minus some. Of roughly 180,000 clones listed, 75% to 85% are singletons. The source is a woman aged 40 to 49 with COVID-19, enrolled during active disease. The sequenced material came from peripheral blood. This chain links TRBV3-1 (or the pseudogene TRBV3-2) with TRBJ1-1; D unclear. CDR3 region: CASSQGTLNTEAFF. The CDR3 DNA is TGTGCCAGCAGCCAGGGCACTCTGAACACTGAAGCTTTCTTT.